This passage covers 26 T cell receptor beta chains from one sample sequenced in a study of T-cell reconstitution after alpha-beta-depleted transplantation in children. This sample's TCRbeta library carried unique molecular identifier barcodes. TCRdb fed the PCR reads into MiXCR, producing one record per CDR3 protein. The repertoire holds approximately 1,000,000 distinct CDR3 sequences, roughly 29% seen once, with about 28% in the top ten. The input for sequencing was PBMCs, mostly from graft donor cells, taken 360 days after TCRalphabeta/CD19-depleted stem cell transplant. The receptors were sampled from a boy under two years old who had a stem cell transplant for SCID, so the T cells may come from the graft donor.

Only a few counts were recorded for this clonotype. The chain couples TRBV5-1 to TRBJ2-7; D gene ambiguous. Trimming removed 4 bases from V and 1 base from J, with 9 bases in between. CDR3 length equals 13 residues. Germline V gene lookup returns CDR1 SGHRS and CDR2 YFSETQ. The CDR3 DNA is TGCGCCAGCAGCAGGTTCCTTTCCTACGAGCAGTACTTC. It encodes CASSRFLSYEQYF. The full variable domain, its missing parts supplied by reference TRBV5-1 and TRBJ2-7, is KAGVTQTPRYLIKTRGQQVTLSCSPISGHRSVSWYQQTPGQGLQFLFEYFSETQRNKGNFPGRFSGRQFSNSRSEMNVSTLELGDSALYLCASSRFLSYEQYFGPGTRLTVT.

The CDR3 sequence: CASISGRGLNQAFF. For the CDR3, the DNA is TGTGCCAGCATCTCCGGGCGGGGGTTAAATCAGGCTTTCTTT. This sequence joins TRBV27 and TRBJ1-1; maybe TRBD1 (5 bases). The CDR3 has 14 amino acids. CDR1 MNHEY and CDR2 SMNVEV come from the germline V gene (reference sequence). V lost 7 bases and J 11 bases, leaving 23 bases between the germline ends.

The CDR3 loop is CARGGPGNTEAFF. CDR3 sequence (DNA): TGTGCCAGGGGGGGCCCTGGGAACACTGAAGCTTTCTTT. This chain joins TRBV2 and TRBJ1-1; the D gene is possibly TRBD1 (6 bases). Germline V gives CDR1 SNHLY, CDR2 FYNNEI. The CDR3 loop spans 13 amino acids. Trimming shortened V by 9 bases and J by 1 base, and 12 bases separated the two germline ends.

This clonotype was seen a handful of times. The rearrangement links TRBV7-7 to TRBJ2-1; D call uncertain. V lost 5 bases to trimming and J lost 0 bases, with 11 bases between them. CDR1 and CDR2 from the germline V gene are SSHAT and FNYEAQ (reference sequence). The CDR3 runs 15 residues. CDR3 sequence (DNA): TGTGCCAGCAGCGTCAACAGCGACTCCTACAATGAGCAGTTCTTC. Its protein is CASSVNSDSYNEQFF.

CDR3 nucleotide sequence: TGTGCCAGCAGTCGCAACCGTGAGACACGATACAATGAGCAGTTCTTC. It yields the protein CASSRNRETRYNEQFF. The chain combines TRBV6-1 with TRBJ2-1, with unresolved D. This CDR3 comprises 16 residues. V was pared by 5 bases and J by 4 bases, with 18 bases between. Germline V lookup: CDR1 MNHNS, CDR2 SASEGT.

This clonotype turned up a few times. CDR3 sequence: CSVRMTQNTEAFF. CDR3 nucleotides: TGCAGCGTGCGTATGACACAGAACACTGAAGCTTTCTTT. The chain employs TRBV29-1 and TRBJ1-1; no firm D call. CDR3 length: 13 residues. Germline CDR1 is SQVTM and CDR2 is ANQGSEA. V was pared by 6 bases and J by 1 base, with 12 bases between.

This clonotype was observed many times. The V call is TRBV7-9, the J call TRBJ1-5; no reliable D call. The CDR3 covers 14 residues. Between the trimmed V and J ends, which lost 5 bases and 0 bases, there was a span of 8 bases. Germline CDR1 is SEHNR and CDR2 is FQNEAQ (reference sequence). The DNA of the CDR3 is TGTGCCAGCAGCCCAAGGGATAGCAATCAGCCCCAGCATTTT. Its translation: CASSPRDSNQPQHF.

The rearrangement links TRBV20-1 to TRBJ2-4, with 7 bases fitting TRBD1. The ends lost 6 bases at V and 0 bases at J; junction bases unmatched: 11. This CDR3 has 16 residues. The germline gives CDR1 DFQATT, CDR2 SNEGSKA (reference sequence). CDR3 nucleotides: TGCAGTGCCAGCCGTCGGGACAGTATAGCCAAAAACATTCAGTACTTC. Its protein is CSASRRDSIAKNIQYF.

The genes are TRBV12-3 or TRBV12-4 and TRBJ2-3, with no clear D. The V gene lost 1 base and the J gene lost 10 bases, with 12 bases spanning the gap. The CDR3 loop spans 13 amino acids. The CDR3 DNA reads TGTGCCAGCAGTTTAGGGGCCTTGGTTGCGCAGTATTTT. This sequence encodes CASSLGALVAQYF.

A few counts support this clonotype. Its ends do not fully match the called genes, so a read error is possible. The rearrangement joins TRBV12-3 or TRBV12-4 to TRBJ1-5; D is perhaps TRBD1 (6 bases). The CDR3 loop spans 16 amino acids. The CDR3 region has the DNA TGTGCCAGCAGCTTAGGGGGATTGATGAGCAATCAGCCCCAGCATTTT. This gives the protein CASSLGGLMSNQPQHF.

Only a few counts were recorded for this clonotype. The V and J genes are TRBV20-1 and TRBJ2-7; TRBD1 matches at 9 bases. J was trimmed by 4 bases and V by 3 bases; bases with no gene match: 7. This CDR3 contains 14 residues. The germline V gene encodes CDR1 DFQATT and CDR2 SNEGSKA (reference sequence). The CDR3 nucleotides read TGCAGTGCTAGGGAATACAGGGGGCTTTACGAGCAGTACTTC. As protein: CSAREYRGLYEQYF.

The gene calls are TRBV18 and TRBJ2-3; 9 nucleotides agree with TRBD2. CDR3 length: 16 residues. J was trimmed by 3 bases and V by 6 bases; bases with no gene match: 10. Germline V gene lookup returns CDR1 KGHSH and CDR2 LQKENI. CDR3 amino acids: CASSRSSGTTTDTQYF. CDR3 sequence (DNA): TGTGCCAGCTCTCGTTCTAGCGGGACGACAACAGATACGCAGTATTTT. Full variable domain (missing parts from reference TRBV18 and TRBJ2-3): NAGVMQNPRHLVRRRGQEARLRCSPMKGHSHVYWYRQLPEEGLKFMVYLQKENIIDESGMPKERFSAEFPKEGPSILRIQQVVRGDSAAYFCASSRSSGTTTDTQYFGPGTRLTVL.

This clonotype was recorded once. The chain uses TRBV4-3 and TRBJ2-2; D uncertain. Between the trimmed V and J ends, which lost 0 bases and 2 bases, there was a span of 10 bases. In germline, CDR1 is LGHNA, CDR2 YSLEER. The CDR3 is made up of 16 amino acids. The CDR3 loop reads CASSQDRTINTGELFF. The CDR3 DNA sequence: TGCGCCAGCAGCCAAGATCGAACGATTAACACCGGGGAGCTGTTTTTT.

This clonotype was counted a few times. The V call is TRBV7-8, the J call TRBJ1-6, with 8 positions matching TRBD1. The CDR3 loop spans 15 amino acids. Germline values: CDR1 SGHVS, CDR2 FQNEAQ. The J segment lost 6 bases and the V segment lost 3 bases, leaving 4 bases of the junction unmatched. Written as DNA, the CDR3 is TGTGCCAGCAGCTTCCGGACAGGGACTAATTCACCCCTCCACTTT. Translation gives CASSFRTGTNSPLHF.

The V and J genes are TRBV12-3 or TRBV12-4 and TRBJ2-7; D gene unclear. The V end lost 6 bases, the J end lost 7 bases, and 19 bases lay between the germline ends. This CDR3 contains 14 residues. The DNA of the CDR3 is TGTGCCAGCAGCACCCTAGGAGTGGTGCGGGAGCAGTACTTC. Translation gives CASSTLGVVREQYF.

The chain employs TRBV5-1 and TRBJ2-7, with TRBD2 matching over 12 bases. With 4 bases clipped from V and 4 bases from J, the junction kept 6 bases outside the gene matches. Germline V lookup: CDR1 SGHRS, CDR2 YFSETQ. This CDR3 contains 15 residues. This CDR3 is CASSPPGLAGYEQYF. The DNA of the CDR3 is TGCGCCAGCAGCCCTCCGGGACTAGCGGGTTACGAGCAGTACTTC.

In this sample, this clonotype turned up a few times. V gene TRBV12-3 or TRBV12-4 combines with J gene TRBJ2-1; TRBD1 or TRBD2 may be the D gene (6 bases each). Trimming stripped 1 base from V and 7 bases from J, with 14 bases between. This CDR3 spans 15 amino acids. CDR3 amino acids: CASSLGGPGANEQFF. DNA for the CDR3: TGTGCCAGCAGTTTAGGGGGGCCGGGGGCGAATGAGCAGTTCTTC.

V usage is TRBV15 and J usage is TRBJ2-1; D unresolved. V was trimmed by 1 base and J by 2 bases, leaving 6 bases between them. The CDR3 is made up of 14 amino acids. Per germline, CDR1 LNHNV and CDR2 YYDKDF (reference sequence). CDR3: CATSRGWAYNEQFF. In DNA, the CDR3 is TGTGCCACCAGCAGAGGCTGGGCCTACAATGAGCAGTTCTTC. The variable domain in full, completed from reference TRBV15 and TRBJ2-1, reads DAMVIQNPRYQVTQFGKPVTLSCSQTLNHNVMYWYQQKSSQAPKLLFHYYDKDFNNEADTPDNFQSRRPNTSFCFLDIRSPGLGDTAMYLCATSRGWAYNEQFFGPGTRLTVL.

This chain uses TRBV28 with TRBJ2-3; perhaps D is TRBD1 or TRBD2 (5 bases each). V shed 4 bases and J shed 5 bases, with 19 bases lying between them. The CDR3 contains 16 residues. The germline gives CDR1 MDHEN, CDR2 SYDVKM. The CDR3 sequence: CASSSSFPGRRDTQYF. CDR3 nucleotides: TGTGCCAGCAGTTCCTCATTCCCGGGACGGAGAGATACGCAGTATTTT.

This clonotype showed up just a few times. V usage is TRBV6-5 and J usage is TRBJ1-1, with D perhaps TRBD1 (6 bases). This CDR3 region has 16 residues. Germline loops: CDR1 MNHEY, CDR2 SVGAGI. V lost 2 bases and J lost 1, with 14 bases in between. CDR3 coding DNA: TGTGCCAGCAGTTACGGCACAGGGAGGACGAACACTGAAGCTTTCTTT. Protein product: CASSYGTGRTNTEAFF.

The V and J genes are TRBV7-8 and TRBJ1-2, with a possible D match to TRBD1 (6 bases). The germline CDR1 and CDR2 sequences are SGHVS and FQNEAQ. V was cut by 1 base and J by 3 bases, with 15 bases left in between. This CDR3 is built from 16 residues. The chain's CDR3 is CASSLGETGNHYGYTF. CDR3 DNA: TGTGCCAGCAGCTTAGGGGAAACAGGGAACCACTATGGCTACACCTTC.

This chain uses TRBV4-3 with TRBJ2-3, with 9 bases matching TRBD2. The germline gives CDR1 LGHNA, CDR2 YSLEER. Trimming took 1 base from V and 2 from J; bases not matched to a gene: 1. The CDR3 runs to 15 residues. As DNA, the CDR3 is TGCGCCAGCAGCCAAGGGACTAGCGACACAGATACGCAGTATTTT. Translated, it gives CASSQGTSDTDTQYF.

The rearrangement uses TRBV5-1 and TRBJ2-3; D perhaps matches TRBD1 (6 bases). Germline lookup yields CDR1 SGHRS and CDR2 YFSETQ. V gave up 3 bases and J gave up 5 bases, with 16 bases separating them. This CDR3 comprises 15 residues. Here the CDR3 reads CASSSLGGVQDTQYF. For the CDR3, the DNA is TGCGCCAGCAGCTCCCTAGGGGGAGTTCAAGATACGCAGTATTTT. The variable domain in full, completed from reference TRBV5-1 and TRBJ2-3, reads KAGVTQTPRYLIKTRGQQVTLSCSPISGHRSVSWYQQTPGQGLQFLFEYFSETQRNKGNFPGRFSGRQFSNSRSEMNVSTLELGDSALYLCASSSLGGVQDTQYFGPGTRLTVL.

As for this clonotype: A read error may account for a junction end that differs from germline. The gene calls are TRBV2 and TRBJ2-4; 8 bases match TRBD1. Germline V CDR1 and CDR2: SNHLY, FYNNEI. CDR3 length: 14 residues. CDR3 nucleotide sequence: TGTGCCTGCAGGGGGCCCATGGCCAAAAACATTCAGTACTTC. It translates to CACRGPMAKNIQYF.

This clonotype was counted only a few times. The V call is TRBV28, the J call TRBJ2-3; 9 bases map to TRBD2. The CDR3 is 17 residues long. Germline V gene sequence: CDR1 MDHEN, CDR2 SYDVKM. The ends lost 5 bases at V and 4 bases at J; junction bases unmatched: 13. The CDR3 reads CASSHLGTSYSPDTQYF. The CDR3 coding sequence is TGTGCCAGCAGTCACCTCGGGACTAGCTATTCTCCAGATACGCAGTATTTT.

A few counts support this clonotype. The V call is TRBV12-3 or TRBV12-4, the J call TRBJ1-1; D unclear. Trimming took 3 bases from V and 1 from J, leaving 6 bases between them. The CDR3 consists of 13 residues. The CDR3 region has the DNA TGTGCCAGCAGTTTCGACTCGAACACTGAAGCTTTCTTT. Amino acid sequence: CASSFDSNTEAFF.